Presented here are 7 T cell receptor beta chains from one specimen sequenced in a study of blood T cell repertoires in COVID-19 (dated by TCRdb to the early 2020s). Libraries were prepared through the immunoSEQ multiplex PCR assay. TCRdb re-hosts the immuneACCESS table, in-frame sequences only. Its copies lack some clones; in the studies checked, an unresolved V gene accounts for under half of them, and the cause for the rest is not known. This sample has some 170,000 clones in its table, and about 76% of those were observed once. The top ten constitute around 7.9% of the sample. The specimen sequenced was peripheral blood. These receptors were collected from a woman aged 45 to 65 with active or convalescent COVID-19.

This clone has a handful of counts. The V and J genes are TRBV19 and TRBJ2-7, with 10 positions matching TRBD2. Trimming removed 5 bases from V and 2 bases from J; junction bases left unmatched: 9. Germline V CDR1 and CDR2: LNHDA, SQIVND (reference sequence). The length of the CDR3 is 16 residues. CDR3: CASSLAGGPKAYEQYF. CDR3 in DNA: TGTGCCAGTAGTTTAGCGGGAGGCCCTAAAGCCTACGAGCAGTACTTC.

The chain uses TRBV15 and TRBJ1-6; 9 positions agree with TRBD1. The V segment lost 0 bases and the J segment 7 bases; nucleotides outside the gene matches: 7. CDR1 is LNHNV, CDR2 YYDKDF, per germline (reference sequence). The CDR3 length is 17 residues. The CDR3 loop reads CATSRESGTGRNSPLHF. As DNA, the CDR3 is TGTGCCACCAGCAGAGAATCGGGGACAGGGAGGAATTCACCCCTCCACTTT.

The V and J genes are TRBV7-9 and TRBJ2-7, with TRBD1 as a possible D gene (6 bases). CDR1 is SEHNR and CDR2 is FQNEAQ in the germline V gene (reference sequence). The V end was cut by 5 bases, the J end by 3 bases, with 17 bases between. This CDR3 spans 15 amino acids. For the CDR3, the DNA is TGTGCCAGCAGCGAGGGGACATCCCGCGGCTACGAGCAGTACTTC. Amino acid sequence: CASSEGTSRGYEQYF. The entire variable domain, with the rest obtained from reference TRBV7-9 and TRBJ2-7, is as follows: DTGVSQNPRHKITKRGQNVTFRCDPISEHNRLYWYRQTLGQGPEFLTYFQNEAQLEKSRLLSDRFSAERPKGSFSTLEIQRTEQGDSAMYLCASSEGTSRGYEQYFGPGTRLTVT.

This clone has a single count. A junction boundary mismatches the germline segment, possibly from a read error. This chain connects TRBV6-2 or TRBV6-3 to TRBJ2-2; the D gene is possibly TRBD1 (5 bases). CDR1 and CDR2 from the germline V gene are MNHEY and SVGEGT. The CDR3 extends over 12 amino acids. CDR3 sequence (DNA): TGTACCAGCAGTGACAGCCCCGGGGAGCTGTTTTTT. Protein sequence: CTSSDSPGELFF.

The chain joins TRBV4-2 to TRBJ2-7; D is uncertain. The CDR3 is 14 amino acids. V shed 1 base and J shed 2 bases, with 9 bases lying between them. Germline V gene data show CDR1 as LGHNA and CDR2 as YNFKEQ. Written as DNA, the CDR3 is TGTGCCAGCAGCCAAGCCAGACTCGCCTACGAGCAGTACTTC. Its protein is CASSQARLAYEQYF.

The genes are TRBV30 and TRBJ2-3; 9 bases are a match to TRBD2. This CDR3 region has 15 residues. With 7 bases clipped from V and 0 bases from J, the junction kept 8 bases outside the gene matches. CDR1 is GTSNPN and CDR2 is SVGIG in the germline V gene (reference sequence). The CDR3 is CASRRGGPSTDTQYF. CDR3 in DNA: TGTGCCTCAAGGCGGGGGGGCCCGAGCACAGATACGCAGTATTTT.

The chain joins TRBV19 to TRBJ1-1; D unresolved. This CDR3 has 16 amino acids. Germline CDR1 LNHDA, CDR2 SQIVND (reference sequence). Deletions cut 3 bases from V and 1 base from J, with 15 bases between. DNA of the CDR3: TGTGCCAGTAGTATTCTCCCCGGACGGGAGAACACTGAAGCTTTCTTT. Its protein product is CASSILPGRENTEAFF.